The rows below give T cell receptor beta chains drawn from one sample of a study of beta chain features in type 1 diabetes. TCRdb's copy holds only in-frame clones and misses some; the assay was immunoSEQ multiplex PCR. The data hold 150,000 to 180,000 clones, with about 9.4% observed a single time. What was sequenced was central memory CD4+ T cells from blood. These receptors originate from a man aged 25 to 45 with type 1 diabetes. Both conserved end residues are part of each CDR3. D genes are given only for firm matches. Size values are once, few and many counts, or a class for expanded clones, and some rows have none.

d_gene	abundance	v_gene	j_gene	CDR3aa	CDR3nt
-	-	TRBV28	TRBJ1-4	CASSPQGVLGEKLFF	TGTGCCAGCAGTCCCCAGGGTGTACTGGGTGAAAAACTGTTTTTT
TRBD1	few	TRBV15	TRBJ1-2	CATSKGQGGGYGYTF	TGTGCCACCAGCAAGGGACAGGGGGGTGGATATGGCTACACCTTC
TRBD1	-	TRBV30	TRBJ1-1	CAWTPPGTDLNTEAFF	TGTGCCTGGACCCCTCCTGGGACAGATTTGAACACTGAAGCTTTCTTT
TRBD2	few	TRBV18	TRBJ2-2	CASSPPSGNTGELFF	TGTGCCAGCTCACCCCCTAGCGGGAACACCGGGGAGCTGTTTTTT
-	-	TRBV6-6	TRBJ2-7	CASSYGQGGGEQYF	TGTGCCAGCAGTTACGGGCAGGGAGGAGGCGAGCAGTACTTC
-	-	TRBV5-1	TRBJ1-4	CASSLRAGVKEKLFF	TGCGCCAGCAGCTTGCGGGCAGGGGTTAAGGAAAAACTGTTTTTT
TRBD2	-	TRBV27	TRBJ2-7	CASEPQFGRFSGRRGEQYF	TGTGCCAGCGAACCCCAATTTGGACGGTTCAGCGGGAGGCGTGGCGAGCAGTACTTC
-	few	TRBV27	TRBJ2-2	CASSLLGAGNTGELFF	TGTGCCAGCAGTTTATTAGGGGCCGGGAACACCGGGGAGCTGTTTTTT
TRBD1	few	TRBV29-1	TRBJ2-1	CSVPGTGGRYEQFF	TGCAGCGTGCCCGGGACAGGGGGTCGCTATGAGCAGTTCTTC
-	few	TRBV7-9	TRBJ1-1	CASSLGHMNTEAFF	TGTGCCAGCAGCTTGGGACACATGAACACTGAAGCTTTCTTT
TRBD2	few	TRBV7-2	TRBJ2-1	CASSLATSGYNEQFF	TGTGCCAGCAGCTTAGCTACTAGCGGTTACAATGAGCAGTTCTTC
-	-	TRBV4-3	TRBJ2-7	CASSQEGDNFYEQYF	TGCGCCAGCAGCCAAGAGGGGGACAACTTCTACGAGCAGTACTTC
-	-	TRBV9	TRBJ2-5	CASSYSSSETQYF	TGTGCCAGCAGTTACAGCTCTTCAGAGACCCAGTACTTC
TRBD2	few	TRBV28	TRBJ2-5	CASSLLAGGAETQYF	TGTGCCAGCAGTTTATTAGCGGGAGGGGCGGAGACCCAGTACTTC
TRBD1	few	TRBV28	TRBJ1-1	CASSNGRGWNTEAFF	TGTGCCAGCAGTAACGGCAGGGGGTGGAACACTGAAGCTTTCTTT
TRBD2	few	TRBV30	TRBJ2-5	CAWSSLAGAGKTQYF	TGTGCCTGGAGTTCCCTAGCGGGAGCTGGGAAGACCCAGTACTTC
TRBD2	-	TRBV2	TRBJ2-7	CASSVVLAGGEEQYF	TGTGCCAGCAGTGTAGTTCTAGCGGGAGGGGAAGAGCAGTACTTC
-	few	TRBV5-8	TRBJ1-5	CASMKTGKGNQPQHF	TGTGCCAGCATGAAAACAGGGAAAGGGAATCAGCCCCAGCATTTT
-	few	TRBV7-2	TRBJ2-7	CASSLTGLEQYF	TGTGCCAGCAGCTTGACAGGCCTTGAGCAGTACTTC
-	few	TRBV11-3	TRBJ2-2	CASSLVGGVTGELFF	TGTGCCAGCAGCTTAGTTGGCGGGGTAACCGGGGAGCTGTTTTTT
-	-	TRBV10-3	TRBJ2-1	CAISPLADNEQFF	TGTGCCATCAGCCCCCTTGCGGACAATGAGCAGTTCTTC
-	-	TRBV5-4	TRBJ2-1	CASSFFSANEQFF	TGTGCCAGCAGCTTCTTTAGCGCCAATGAGCAGTTCTTC
TRBD2	few	TRBV7-2	TRBJ2-1	CASSSPLAGGSSYNEQFF	TGTGCCAGCAGCTCACCACTAGCGGGAGGGAGCTCCTACAATGAGCAGTTCTTC
-	-	TRBV6-1	TRBJ2-1	CASSEISPYYNEQFF	TGTGCCAGCAGTGAAATTAGCCCCTATTACAATGAGCAGTTCTTC